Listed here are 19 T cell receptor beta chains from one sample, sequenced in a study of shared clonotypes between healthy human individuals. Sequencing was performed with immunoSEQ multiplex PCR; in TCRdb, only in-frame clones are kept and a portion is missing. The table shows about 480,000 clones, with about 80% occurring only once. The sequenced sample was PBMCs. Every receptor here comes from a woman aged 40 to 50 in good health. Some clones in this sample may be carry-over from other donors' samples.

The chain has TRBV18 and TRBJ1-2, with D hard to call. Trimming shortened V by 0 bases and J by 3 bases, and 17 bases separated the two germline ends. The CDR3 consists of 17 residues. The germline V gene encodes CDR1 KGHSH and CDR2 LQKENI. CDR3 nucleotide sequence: TGTGCCAGCTCACCACCCGGCGGGATCAGCGGGGACTATGGCTACACCTTC. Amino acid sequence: CASSPPGGISGDYGYTF.

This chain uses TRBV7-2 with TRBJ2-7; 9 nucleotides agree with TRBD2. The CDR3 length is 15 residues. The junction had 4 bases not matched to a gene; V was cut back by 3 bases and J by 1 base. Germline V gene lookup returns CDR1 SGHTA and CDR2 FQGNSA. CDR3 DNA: TGTGCCAGCAGCTTCCTAGCGGGACCATCCTACGAGCAGTACTTC. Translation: CASSFLAGPSYEQYF.

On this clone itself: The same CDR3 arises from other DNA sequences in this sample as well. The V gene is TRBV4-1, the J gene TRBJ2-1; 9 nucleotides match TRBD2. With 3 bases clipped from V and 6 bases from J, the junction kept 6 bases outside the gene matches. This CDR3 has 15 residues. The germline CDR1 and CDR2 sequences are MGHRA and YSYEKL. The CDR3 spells CASSHPGLAGNEQFF. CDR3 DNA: TGCGCCAGCAGCCACCCGGGACTAGCAGGCAATGAGCAGTTCTTC.

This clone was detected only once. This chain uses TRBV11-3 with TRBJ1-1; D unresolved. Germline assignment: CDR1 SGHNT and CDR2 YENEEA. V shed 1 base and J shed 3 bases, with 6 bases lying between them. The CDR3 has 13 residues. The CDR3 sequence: CASSLGAYTEAFF. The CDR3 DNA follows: TGTGCCAGCAGCTTAGGGGCCTACACTGAAGCTTTCTTT.

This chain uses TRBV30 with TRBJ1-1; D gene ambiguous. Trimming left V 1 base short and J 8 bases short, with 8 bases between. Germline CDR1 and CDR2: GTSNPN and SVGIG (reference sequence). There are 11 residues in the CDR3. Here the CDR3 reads CAWSELREAFF. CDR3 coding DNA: TGTGCCTGGAGTGAATTACGGGAAGCTTTCTTT.

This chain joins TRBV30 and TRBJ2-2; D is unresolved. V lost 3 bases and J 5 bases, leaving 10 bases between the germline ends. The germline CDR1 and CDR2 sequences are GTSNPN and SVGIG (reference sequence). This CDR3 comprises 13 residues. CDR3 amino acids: CAWRMAATGELFF. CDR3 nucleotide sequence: TGTGCCTGGAGAATGGCGGCTACCGGGGAGCTGTTTTTT.

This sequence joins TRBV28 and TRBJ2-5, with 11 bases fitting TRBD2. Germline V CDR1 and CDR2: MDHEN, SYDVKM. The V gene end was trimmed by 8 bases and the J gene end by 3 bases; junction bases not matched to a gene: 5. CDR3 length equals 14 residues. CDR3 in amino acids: CASYLAGGEETQYF. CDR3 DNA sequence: TGTGCCAGCTACTTAGCGGGAGGGGAAGAGACCCAGTACTTC.

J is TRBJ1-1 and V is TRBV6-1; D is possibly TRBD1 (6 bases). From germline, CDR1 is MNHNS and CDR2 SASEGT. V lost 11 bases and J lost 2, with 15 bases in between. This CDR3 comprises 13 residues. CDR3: CASGTQPNTEAFF. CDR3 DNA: TGTGCCTCCGGGACACAACCTAACACTGAAGCTTTCTTT.

The CDR3 DNA reads as TGTGCCAGCAGCAAGCCAGGGACCCAGTACTTC. It encodes CASSKPGTQYF. V and J are TRBV21-1 and TRBJ2-5; the D call of TRBD1 is as the table states it, not checked on the DNA. TRBV21-1 is reported as a pseudogene. The CDR3 spans 11 residues.

The CDR3 here is CASRLPRGRNYEQYF. In DNA, the CDR3 is TGTGCCAGCAGACTCCCCAGGGGGAGAAACTACGAGCAGTACTTC. The V gene is TRBV11-2, the J gene TRBJ2-7, with 7 positions matching TRBD1. After removal of 6 bases from V and 3 bases from J, the junction contained 11 bases not matched to a gene. Germline V gene data show CDR1 as SGHAT and CDR2 as FQNNGV. The CDR3 runs 15 residues.

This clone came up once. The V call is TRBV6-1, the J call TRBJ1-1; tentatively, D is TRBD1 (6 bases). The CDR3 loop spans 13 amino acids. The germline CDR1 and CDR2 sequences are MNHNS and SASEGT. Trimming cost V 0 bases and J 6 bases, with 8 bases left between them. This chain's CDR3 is CASSEAGGPEAFF. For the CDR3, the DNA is TGTGCCAGCAGTGAAGCAGGGGGTCCTGAAGCTTTCTTT.

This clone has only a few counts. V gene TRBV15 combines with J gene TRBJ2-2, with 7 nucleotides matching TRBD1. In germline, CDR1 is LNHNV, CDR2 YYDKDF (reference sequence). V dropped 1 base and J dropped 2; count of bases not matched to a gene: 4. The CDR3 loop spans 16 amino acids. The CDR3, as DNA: TGTGCCACCAGCAGAGGGGACAGCGAAAACACCGGGGAGCTGTTTTTT. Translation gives CATSRGDSENTGELFF.

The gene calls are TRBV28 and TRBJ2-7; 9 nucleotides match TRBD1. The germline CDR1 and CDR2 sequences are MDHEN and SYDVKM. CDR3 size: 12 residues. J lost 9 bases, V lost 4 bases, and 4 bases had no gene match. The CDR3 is CASSWGQGVQYF. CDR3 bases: TGTGCCAGCAGTTGGGGACAGGGCGTGCAGTACTTC.

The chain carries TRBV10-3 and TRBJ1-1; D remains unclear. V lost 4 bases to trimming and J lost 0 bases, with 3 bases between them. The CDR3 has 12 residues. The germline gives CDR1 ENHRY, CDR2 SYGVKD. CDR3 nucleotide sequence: TGTGCCATCAGTGCTGTGAACACTGAAGCTTTCTTT. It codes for CAISAVNTEAFF.

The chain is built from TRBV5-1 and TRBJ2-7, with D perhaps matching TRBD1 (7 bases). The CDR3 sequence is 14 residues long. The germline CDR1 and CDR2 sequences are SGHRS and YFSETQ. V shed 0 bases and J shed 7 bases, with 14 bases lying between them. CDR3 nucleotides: TGCGCCAGCAGCTTGGTGGAGGGGGCGAGGGAGCAGTACTTC. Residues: CASSLVEGAREQYF.

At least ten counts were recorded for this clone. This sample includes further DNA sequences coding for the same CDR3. The CDR3 spells CASSDRSLNTEAFF. CDR3 nucleotides: TGTGCCAGCAGTGACCGCAGCCTGAACACTGAAGCTTTCTTT. This chain joins TRBV25-1 and TRBJ1-1, with no clear D. V was pared by 3 bases and J by 0 bases, with 8 bases between. The germline V gene encodes CDR1 MGHDK and CDR2 SYGVNS. This CDR3 has 14 residues. Looking up the rest from reference TRBV25-1 and TRBJ1-1 gives the full variable domain: EADIYQTPRYLVIGTGKKITLECSQTMGHDKMYWYQQDPGMELHLIHYSYGVNSTEKGDLSSESTVSRIRTEHFPLTLESARPSHTSQYLCASSDRSLNTEAFFGQGTRLTVV.

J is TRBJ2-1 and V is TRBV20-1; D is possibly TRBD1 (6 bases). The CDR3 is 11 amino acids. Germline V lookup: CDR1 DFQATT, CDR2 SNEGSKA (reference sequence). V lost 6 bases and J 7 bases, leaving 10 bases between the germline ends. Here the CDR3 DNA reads TGCAGTGCCCAAGGGGGTAATGAGCAGTTCTTC. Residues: CSAQGGNEQFF.

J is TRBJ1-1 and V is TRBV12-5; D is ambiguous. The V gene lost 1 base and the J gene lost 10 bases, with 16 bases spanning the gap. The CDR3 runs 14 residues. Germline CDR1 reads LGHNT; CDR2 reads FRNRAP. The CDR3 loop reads CASGLDPLCTGAFF. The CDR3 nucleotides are TGTGCTAGTGGTTTGGATCCTTTGTGCACGGGAGCTTTCTTT.

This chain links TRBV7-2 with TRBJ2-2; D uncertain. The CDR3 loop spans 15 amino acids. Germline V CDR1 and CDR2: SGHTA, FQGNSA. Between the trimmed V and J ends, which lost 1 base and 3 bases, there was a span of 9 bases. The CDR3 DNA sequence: TGTGCCAGCAGCTTAGGACTCGGTGACACCGGGGAGCTGTTTTTT. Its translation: CASSLGLGDTGELFF.